A single sample gave rise to the 20 T cell receptor beta chains below, sequenced in a study of CD8 T cells in ankylosing spondylitis. TCRdb redid the calling of the 5' RACE reads with MiXCR, one entry per CDR3 protein. Of roughly 260,000 distinct CDR3 sequences listed, around 18% were seen once; the top ten hold under 8.5%. The specimen sequenced was blood, either unsorted or a sorted T cell fraction (not recorded which). These receptors all come from a male donor with ankylosing spondylitis or in good health (not recorded which).

J is TRBJ2-5 and V is TRBV12-3 or TRBV12-4; 7 nucleotides line up with TRBD1. V was clipped by 7 bases and J by 3 bases; unmatched bases: 8. The CDR3 consists of 14 residues. The DNA of the CDR3 is TGTGCCAGCACTCGGGACAGCCTAGAAGAGACCCAGTACTTC. This sequence encodes CASTRDSLEETQYF.

This clonotype occurred a few times. V is TRBV14 and J is TRBJ2-1, with D maybe TRBD2 (5 bases). Germline CDR1 is SGHDN and CDR2 is FVKESK. V gave up 4 bases and J gave up 9 bases, with 13 bases separating them. This CDR3 contains 13 residues. The CDR3 DNA reads as TGTGCCAGCAGCCGCAAAATGGCGGGTGAGCAGTTCTTC. Residues: CASSRKMAGEQFF.

Only a few counts were recorded for this clonotype. The rearrangement uses TRBV28 and TRBJ1-4; D remains unclear. The CDR3 has 14 amino acids. Per the germline V gene, CDR1 is MDHEN and CDR2 is SYDVKM. V lost 0 bases and J 2 bases, leaving 4 bases between the germline ends. The CDR3 is CASSLWTTNEKLFF. CDR3 coding DNA: TGTGCCAGCAGTTTATGGACGACTAATGAAAAACTGTTTTTT.

This clonotype was seen at least ten times. The gene calls are TRBV5-1 and TRBJ2-1; 8 nucleotides align to TRBD1. The trim removed 4 bases at V and 8 bases at J, leaving 11 bases unmatched. The length of the CDR3 is 15 residues. CDR1 SGHRS and CDR2 YFSETQ come from the germline V gene. The CDR3, as DNA: TGCGCCAGCAGCCCCCGGGACTCAGGGGGCCATGAGCAGTTCTTC. This translates into CASSPRDSGGHEQFF.

This clonotype was counted a few times. The chain is built from TRBV20-1 and TRBJ2-3, with a weak D call TRBD2 (5 bases). Germline V lookup: CDR1 DFQATT, CDR2 SNEGSKA (reference sequence). The CDR3 totals 14 residues. V was trimmed by 3 bases and J by 2 bases, leaving 12 bases between them. CDR3 bases: TGCAGTGCTAGGGGCACTAGGGACACAGATACGCAGTATTTT. This gives the protein CSARGTRDTDTQYF.

This clonotype was observed at least ten times. The J gene is TRBJ2-3, the V gene TRBV29-1; 7 nucleotides line up with TRBD1. The ends lost 2 bases at V and 8 bases at J; junction bases unmatched: 7. CDR1 and CDR2 (germline): SQVTM, ANQGSEA. This CDR3 comprises 13 residues. The CDR3 sequence is CSVELIQGITQYF. The CDR3 coding sequence is TGCAGCGTTGAACTAATACAGGGGATTACGCAGTATTTT.

V is TRBV28 and J is TRBJ1-2, with D possibly matching TRBD1 (6 bases). There are 12 residues in the CDR3. Germline CDR1 MDHEN, CDR2 SYDVKM. The ends were cut back, 10 bases at V and 2 bases at J, with 11 bases in the middle. CDR3: CATTGLNYGYTF. In DNA form, the CDR3 reads TGTGCCACCACAGGGTTGAACTATGGCTACACCTTC.

This clonotype was counted only a few times. The rearrangement joins TRBV11-2 to TRBJ2-1, with D uncertain. The ends were cut back, 1 base at V and 10 bases at J, with 14 bases in the middle. The germline CDR1 and CDR2 sequences are SGHAT and FQNNGV. This CDR3 contains 14 residues. The CDR3 reads CASSLGLSPREQFF. For the CDR3, the DNA is TGTGCCAGCAGCTTAGGATTGAGCCCCCGGGAGCAGTTCTTC. The variable domain in full, completed from reference TRBV11-2 and TRBJ2-1, reads EAGVAQSPRYKIIEKRQSVAFWCNPISGHATLYWYQQILGQGPKLLIQFQNNGVVDDSQLPKDRFSAERLKGVDSTLKIQPAKLEDSAVYLCASSLGLSPREQFFGPGTRLTVL.

In this sample, this clonotype turned up a few times. The chain is built from TRBV12-5 and TRBJ2-7; no clear D gene. This CDR3 spans 16 amino acids. The germline V gene has CDR1 LGHNT and CDR2 FRNRAP. The V end lost 0 bases, the J end lost 0 bases, and 12 bases lay between the germline ends. CDR3: CASGLVRTPNSYEQYV. CDR3 nucleotide sequence: TGTGCTAGTGGTTTGGTTAGAACTCCTAACTCCTACGAGCAGTACGTC.

This clonotype was found many times. The chain is built from TRBV9 and TRBJ1-5; TRBD1 is a possible D gene (5 bases). This CDR3 has 15 residues. Per germline, CDR1 SGDLS and CDR2 YYNGEE. Between the trimmed V and J ends, which lost 0 bases and 7 bases, there was a span of 14 bases. The CDR3 coding sequence is TGTGCCAGCAGCGTAGCCCCACAGGAAGGGCAGCCCCAGCATTTT. Translation: CASSVAPQEGQPQHF.

V is TRBV10-3 and J is TRBJ2-5, with a tentative D call TRBD1 (5 bases). V lost 2 bases and J 1 base, leaving 8 bases between the germline ends. The CDR3 contains 14 residues. The germline V gene encodes CDR1 ENHRY and CDR2 SYGVKD. In DNA form, the CDR3 reads TGTGCCATCAGTGAGGGGGCCCTCCAAGAGACCCAGTACTTC. This sequence encodes CAISEGALQETQYF.

This clonotype was seen at least ten times. The genes are TRBV7-2 and TRBJ2-1; 11 positions agree with TRBD2. The CDR3 length is 15 residues. Losses at the gene ends were 5 bases for V and 9 bases for J; bases not matched to a gene: 9. Germline V gene sequence: CDR1 SGHTA, CDR2 FQGNSA. CDR3 DNA: TGTGCCAGCAGCATAACTAGCGGGAGCCCCGGTGAGCAGTTCTTC. This translates into CASSITSGSPGEQFF.

The chain combines TRBV20-1 with TRBJ1-4; D remains unclear. V lost 0 bases, J lost 5 bases, and 13 bases lay in between. Germline values: CDR1 DFQATT, CDR2 SNEGSKA (reference sequence). The length of the CDR3 is 15 residues. CDR3 in DNA: TGCAGTGCTAGAGATCCCCATAAGTCAAATGAAAAACTGTTTTTT. This translates into CSARDPHKSNEKLFF.

This clonotype has a handful of counts. The chain uses TRBV18 and TRBJ1-3, with D unresolved. Trimming stripped 3 bases from V and 4 bases from J, with 7 bases between. CDR3 length equals 13 residues. Germline-derived CDR1 and CDR2 are KGHSH and LQKENI. This CDR3 reads CASSPLRGNTIYF. In DNA form, the CDR3 reads TGTGCCAGCTCACCGTTGCGAGGAAACACCATATATTTT.

The rearrangement joins TRBV4-1 to TRBJ2-3; D is possibly TRBD2 (6 bases). This CDR3 spans 15 amino acids. Germline V gene data show CDR1 as MGHRA and CDR2 as YSYEKL. The V end lost 0 bases, the J end lost 2 bases, and 9 bases lay between the germline ends. This CDR3 is CASSQDRETTDTQYF. As DNA, the CDR3 is TGCGCCAGCAGCCAAGACCGGGAGACCACAGATACGCAGTATTTT.

The chain carries TRBV2 and TRBJ2-5; D is unclear. V was trimmed by 3 bases and J by 5 bases, leaving 13 bases between them. The V gene's germline CDR1 is SNHLY and CDR2 FYNNEI. This CDR3 is built from 14 residues. The CDR3 sequence is CASSDLSLGETQYF. The CDR3 region has the DNA TGTGCCAGCAGTGATCTTAGCTTGGGGGAGACCCAGTACTTC.

This clonotype was seen a handful of times. The V and J genes are TRBV4-1 and TRBJ2-7, with D possibly matching TRBD2 (5 bases). Germline V gene data show CDR1 as MGHRA and CDR2 as YSYEKL. V gave up 0 bases and J gave up 1 base, with 10 bases separating them. The CDR3 length is 15 residues. The CDR3 region has the DNA TGCGCCAGCAGCCAAGAGGGAGACTATTCCTACGAGCAGTACGTC. Protein: CASSQEGDYSYEQYV.

The chain carries TRBV6-5 and TRBJ1-1, with a weak D call TRBD1 (5 bases). Germline V CDR1 and CDR2: MNHEY, SVGAGI. The CDR3 consists of 15 residues. Trimming removed 0 bases from V and 1 base from J, with 9 bases in between. The CDR3 sequence is CASSYSMQGNTEAFF. The CDR3 region has the DNA TGTGCCAGCAGTTACTCGATGCAGGGGAACACTGAAGCTTTCTTT.

The rearrangement uses TRBV29-1 and TRBJ2-1; TRBD2 agrees at 14 bases. The junction had 9 bases not matched to a gene; V was cut back by 5 bases and J by 9 bases. CDR1 is SQVTM, CDR2 ANQGSEA, per germline. The CDR3 runs 15 residues. The CDR3 nucleotides are TGCAGCGTTTACACCGGGACTAGCGGGGGACGTGAGCAGTTCTTC. Its translation: CSVYTGTSGGREQFF.

This clonotype has just a few counts. The chain employs TRBV10-3 and TRBJ2-3; D is undetermined. The CDR3 loop spans 11 amino acids. Between the trimmed V and J ends, which lost 5 bases and 4 bases, there was a span of 4 bases. Looked up from germline, CDR1 is ENHRY and CDR2 is SYGVKD. This chain's CDR3 is CAISPSDTQYF. The CDR3 nucleotides read TGTGCCATCAGTCCTTCAGATACGCAGTATTTT.